This TCR beta chain was obtained from a study of blood T cell repertoires in COVID-19. Study as a whole: The cDNA or gDNA used as material had been derived from T cells, B-cell-depleted T cells, or PBMCs.

V was clipped by 0 bases and J by 6 bases, with 15 bases between them. The germline V gene encodes CDR1 WNHNN and CDR2 SYGVQD (reference sequence). The CDR3 has 16 residues. Clones were sequenced by immunoSEQ multiplex PCR, and TCRdb holds only the in-frame ones, with some missing. The table lists about 130,000 clones, roughly 80% of them singletons. The chain couples TRBV10-1 to TRBJ2-1; possibly TRBD2 for D (6 bases). This receptor was obtained from a woman aged 60 to 75 with acute or convalescent COVID-19. Sequencing was performed on peripheral blood. The CDR3 region is CASSESISGGVNEQFF. The CDR3 DNA follows: TGCGCCAGCAGTGAGTCGATCTCCGGCGGGGTCAATGAGCAGTTCTTC.